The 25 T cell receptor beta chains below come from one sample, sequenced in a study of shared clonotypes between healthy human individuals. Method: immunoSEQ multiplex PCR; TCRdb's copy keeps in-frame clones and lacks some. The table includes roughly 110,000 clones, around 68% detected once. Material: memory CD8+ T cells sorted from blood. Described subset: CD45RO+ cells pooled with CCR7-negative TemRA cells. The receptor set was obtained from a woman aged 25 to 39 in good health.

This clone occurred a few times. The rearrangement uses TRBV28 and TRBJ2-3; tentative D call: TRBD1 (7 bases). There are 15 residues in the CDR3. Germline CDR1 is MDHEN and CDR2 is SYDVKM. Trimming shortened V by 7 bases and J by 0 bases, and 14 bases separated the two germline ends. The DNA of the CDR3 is TGTGCCAGCACCCAGGGGGGATATAGCACAGATACGCAGTATTTT. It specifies CASTQGGYSTDTQYF.

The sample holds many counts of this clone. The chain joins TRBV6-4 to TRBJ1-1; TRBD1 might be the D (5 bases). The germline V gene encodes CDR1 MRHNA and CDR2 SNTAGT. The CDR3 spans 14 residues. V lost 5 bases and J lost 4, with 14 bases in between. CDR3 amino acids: CASSPTGPTTEAFF. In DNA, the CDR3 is TGTGCCAGCAGTCCCACAGGCCCCACCACTGAAGCTTTCTTT.

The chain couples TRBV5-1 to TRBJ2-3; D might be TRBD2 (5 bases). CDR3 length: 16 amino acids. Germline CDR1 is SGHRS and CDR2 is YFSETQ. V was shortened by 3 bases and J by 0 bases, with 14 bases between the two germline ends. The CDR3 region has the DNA TGCGCCAGCAGCTCACGGAGTGGCGGGAGCACAGATACGCAGTATTTT. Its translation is CASSSRSGGSTDTQYF.

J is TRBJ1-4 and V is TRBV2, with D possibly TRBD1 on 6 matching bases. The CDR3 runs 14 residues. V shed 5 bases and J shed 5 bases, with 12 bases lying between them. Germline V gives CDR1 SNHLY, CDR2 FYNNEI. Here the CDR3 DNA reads TGTGCCAGCAGTCCGACAGGAAGAAATGAAAAACTGTTTTTT. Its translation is CASSPTGRNEKLFF.

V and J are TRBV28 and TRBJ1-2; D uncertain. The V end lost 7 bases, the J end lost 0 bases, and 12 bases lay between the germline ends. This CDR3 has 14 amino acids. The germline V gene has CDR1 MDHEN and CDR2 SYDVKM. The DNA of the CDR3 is TGTGCCAGCACCATTATCGGAGCTAACTATGGCTACACCTTC. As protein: CASTIIGANYGYTF.

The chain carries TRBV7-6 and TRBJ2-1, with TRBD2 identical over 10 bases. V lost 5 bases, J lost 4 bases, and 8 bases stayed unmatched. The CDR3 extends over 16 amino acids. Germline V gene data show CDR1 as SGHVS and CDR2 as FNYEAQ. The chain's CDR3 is CASSPKLAGTYNEQFF. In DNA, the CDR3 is TGTGCCAGCAGCCCTAAACTAGCGGGAACTTACAATGAGCAGTTCTTC. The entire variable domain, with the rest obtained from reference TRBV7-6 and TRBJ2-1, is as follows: GAGVSQSPRYKVTKRGQDVALRCDPISGHVSLYWYRQALGQGPEFLTYFNYEAQQDKSGLPNDRFSAERPEGSISTLTIQRTEQRDSAMYRCASSPKLAGTYNEQFFGPGTRLTVL.

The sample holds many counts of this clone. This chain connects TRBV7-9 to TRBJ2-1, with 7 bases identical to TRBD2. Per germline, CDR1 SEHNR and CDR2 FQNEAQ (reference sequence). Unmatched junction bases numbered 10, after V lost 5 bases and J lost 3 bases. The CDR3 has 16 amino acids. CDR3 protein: CASSAVSGTHYNEQFF. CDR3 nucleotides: TGTGCCAGCAGCGCGGTGAGCGGGACGCACTACAATGAGCAGTTCTTC.

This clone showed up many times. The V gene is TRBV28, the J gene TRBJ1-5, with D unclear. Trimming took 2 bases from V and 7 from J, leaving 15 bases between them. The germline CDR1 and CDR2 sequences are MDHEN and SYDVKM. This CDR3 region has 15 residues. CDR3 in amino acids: CASSLLEGEVQPQHF. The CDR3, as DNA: TGTGCCAGCAGTTTACTCGAGGGCGAGGTACAGCCCCAGCATTTT. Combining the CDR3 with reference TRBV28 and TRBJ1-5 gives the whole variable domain DVKVTQSSRYLVKRTGEKVFLECVQDMDHENMFWYRQDPGLGLRLIYFSYDVKMKEKGDIPEGYSVSREKKERFSLILESASTNQTSMYLCASSLLEGEVQPQHFGDGTRLSIL.

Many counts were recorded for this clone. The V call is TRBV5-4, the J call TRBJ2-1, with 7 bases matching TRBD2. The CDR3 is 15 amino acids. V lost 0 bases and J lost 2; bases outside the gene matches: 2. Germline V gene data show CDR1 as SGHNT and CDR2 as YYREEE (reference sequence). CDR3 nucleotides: TGTGCCAGCAGCTTGGGTAGCGGGCCCTACAATGAGCAGTTCTTC. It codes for CASSLGSGPYNEQFF.

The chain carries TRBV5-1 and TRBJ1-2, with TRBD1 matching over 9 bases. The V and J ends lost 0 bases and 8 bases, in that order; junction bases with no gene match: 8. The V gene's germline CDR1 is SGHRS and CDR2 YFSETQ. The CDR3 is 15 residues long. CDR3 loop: CASSLGDRDSGGYTF. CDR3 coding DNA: TGCGCCAGCAGCTTGGGGGACAGGGATTCGGGAGGCTACACCTTC.

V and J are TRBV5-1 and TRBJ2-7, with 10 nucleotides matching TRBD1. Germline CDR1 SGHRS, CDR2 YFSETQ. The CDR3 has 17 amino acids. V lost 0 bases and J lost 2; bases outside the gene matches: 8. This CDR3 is CASSLALFGQGAYEQYF. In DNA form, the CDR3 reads TGCGCCAGCAGCTTGGCTCTATTCGGACAGGGGGCCTACGAGCAGTACTTC.

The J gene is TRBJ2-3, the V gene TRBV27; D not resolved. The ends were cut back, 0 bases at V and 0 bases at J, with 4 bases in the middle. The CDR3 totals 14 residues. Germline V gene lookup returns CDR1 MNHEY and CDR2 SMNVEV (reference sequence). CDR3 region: CASSLSTSTDTQYF. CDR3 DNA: TGTGCCAGCAGTTTATCGACTAGCACAGATACGCAGTATTTT.

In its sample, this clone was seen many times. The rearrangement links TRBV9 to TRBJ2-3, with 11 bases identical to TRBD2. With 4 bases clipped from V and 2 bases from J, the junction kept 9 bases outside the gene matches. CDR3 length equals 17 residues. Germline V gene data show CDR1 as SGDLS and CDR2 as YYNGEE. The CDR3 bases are TGTGCCAGCAGCCCCGATTTAGCGGGAGGGAACACAGATACGCAGTATTTT. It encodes CASSPDLAGGNTDTQYF.

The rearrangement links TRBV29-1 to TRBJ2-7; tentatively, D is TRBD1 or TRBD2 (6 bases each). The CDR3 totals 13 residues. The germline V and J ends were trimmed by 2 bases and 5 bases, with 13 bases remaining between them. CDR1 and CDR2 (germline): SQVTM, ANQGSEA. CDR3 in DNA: TGCAGCGTTGAAAGGGGGGCAGGTCACGAGCAGTACTTC. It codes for CSVERGAGHEQYF.

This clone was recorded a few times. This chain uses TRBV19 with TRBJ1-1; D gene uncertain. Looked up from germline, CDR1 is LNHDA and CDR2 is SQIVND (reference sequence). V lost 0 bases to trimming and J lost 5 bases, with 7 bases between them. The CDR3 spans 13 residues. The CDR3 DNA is TGTGCCAGTAGTATAGATCTAGGGACTGAAGCTTTCTTT. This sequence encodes CASSIDLGTEAFF.

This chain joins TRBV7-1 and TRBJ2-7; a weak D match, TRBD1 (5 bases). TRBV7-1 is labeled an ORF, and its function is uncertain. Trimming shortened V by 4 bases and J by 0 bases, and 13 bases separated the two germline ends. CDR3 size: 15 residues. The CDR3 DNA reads TGTGCCAGCAGCTTATATCAGGGTTCCTCCTACGAGCAGTACTTC. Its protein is CASSLYQGSSYEQYF.

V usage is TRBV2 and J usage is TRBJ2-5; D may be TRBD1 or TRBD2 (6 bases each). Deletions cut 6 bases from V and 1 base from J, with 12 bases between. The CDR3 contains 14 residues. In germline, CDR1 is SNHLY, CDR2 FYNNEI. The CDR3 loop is CASREGHLQETQYF. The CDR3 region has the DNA TGTGCCAGCAGGGAGGGACACCTCCAAGAGACCCAGTACTTC.

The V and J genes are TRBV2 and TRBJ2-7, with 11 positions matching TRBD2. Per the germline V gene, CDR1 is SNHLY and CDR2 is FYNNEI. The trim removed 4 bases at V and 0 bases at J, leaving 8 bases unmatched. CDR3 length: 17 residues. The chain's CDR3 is CASSAGLAGVFSYEQYF. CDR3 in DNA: TGTGCCAGCAGTGCCGGACTAGCGGGCGTCTTCTCCTACGAGCAGTACTTC. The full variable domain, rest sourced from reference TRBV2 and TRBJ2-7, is EPEVTQTPSHQVTQMGQEVILRCVPISNHLYFYWYRQILGQKVEFLVSFYNNEISEKSEIFDDQFSVERPDGSNFTLKIRSTKLEDSAMYFCASSAGLAGVFSYEQYFGPGTRLTVT.

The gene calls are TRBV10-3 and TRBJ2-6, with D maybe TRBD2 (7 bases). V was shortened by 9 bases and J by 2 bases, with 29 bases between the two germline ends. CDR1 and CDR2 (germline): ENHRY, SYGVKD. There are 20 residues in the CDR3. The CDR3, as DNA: TGTGCCATTGGGGAGGGTTTAGGGGGACGGAGCCTTGCTGGGGCCAACGTCCTGACTTTC. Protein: CAIGEGLGGRSLAGANVLTF.

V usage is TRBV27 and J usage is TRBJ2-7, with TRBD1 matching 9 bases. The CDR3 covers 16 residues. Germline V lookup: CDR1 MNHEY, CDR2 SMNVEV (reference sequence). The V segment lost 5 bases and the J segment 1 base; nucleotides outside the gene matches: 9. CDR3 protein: CASSPTGGPLSYEQYF. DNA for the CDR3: TGTGCCAGCAGTCCTACAGGGGGCCCTCTATCCTACGAGCAGTACTTC.

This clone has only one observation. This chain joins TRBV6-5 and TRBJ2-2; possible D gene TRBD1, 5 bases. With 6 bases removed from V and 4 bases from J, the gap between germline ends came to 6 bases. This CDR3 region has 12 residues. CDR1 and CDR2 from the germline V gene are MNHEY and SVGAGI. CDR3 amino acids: CASSTGTGELFF. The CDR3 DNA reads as TGTGCCAGCAGCACAGGCACCGGGGAGCTGTTTTTT.

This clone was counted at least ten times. CDR3 bases: TGTGCCATCAGTGAGTCGCGGGAGGGCTACGAGCAGTACTTC. Translating it yields CAISESREGYEQYF. The V and J genes are TRBV10-3 and TRBJ2-5; TRBD2 matches at 9 bases. The J call may be incorrect, as the DNA end agrees better with TRBJ2-7. This CDR3 is 14 amino acids long. Germline CDR1 is ENHRY and CDR2 is SYGVKD.

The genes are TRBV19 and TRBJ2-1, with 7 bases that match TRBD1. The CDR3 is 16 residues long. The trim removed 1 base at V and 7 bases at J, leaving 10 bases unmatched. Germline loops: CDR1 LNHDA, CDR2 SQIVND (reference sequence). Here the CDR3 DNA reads TGTGCCAGTAGTATAGGCGACAGGGTCGTCTATAATGAGCAGTTCTTC. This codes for CASSIGDRVVYNEQFF.

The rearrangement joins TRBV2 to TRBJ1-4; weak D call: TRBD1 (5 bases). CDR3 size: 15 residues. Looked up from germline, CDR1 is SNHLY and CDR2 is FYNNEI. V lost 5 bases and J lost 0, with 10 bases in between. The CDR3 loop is CASSRDGTTNEKLFF. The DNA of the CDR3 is TGTGCCAGCAGTAGGGACGGTACAACTAATGAAAAACTGTTTTTT.

The CDR3 DNA follows: TGTGCCAGCAGTGATACAGGACGTAGCGGGGAGCTGTTTTTT. This codes for CASSDTGRSGELFF. V gene TRBV5-8 combines with J gene TRBJ2-2, with D maybe TRBD1 (5 bases). V was pared by 5 bases and J by 7 bases, with 15 bases between. The germline V gene encodes CDR1 SGHTS and CDR2 YDEGEE. The CDR3 extends over 14 amino acids.